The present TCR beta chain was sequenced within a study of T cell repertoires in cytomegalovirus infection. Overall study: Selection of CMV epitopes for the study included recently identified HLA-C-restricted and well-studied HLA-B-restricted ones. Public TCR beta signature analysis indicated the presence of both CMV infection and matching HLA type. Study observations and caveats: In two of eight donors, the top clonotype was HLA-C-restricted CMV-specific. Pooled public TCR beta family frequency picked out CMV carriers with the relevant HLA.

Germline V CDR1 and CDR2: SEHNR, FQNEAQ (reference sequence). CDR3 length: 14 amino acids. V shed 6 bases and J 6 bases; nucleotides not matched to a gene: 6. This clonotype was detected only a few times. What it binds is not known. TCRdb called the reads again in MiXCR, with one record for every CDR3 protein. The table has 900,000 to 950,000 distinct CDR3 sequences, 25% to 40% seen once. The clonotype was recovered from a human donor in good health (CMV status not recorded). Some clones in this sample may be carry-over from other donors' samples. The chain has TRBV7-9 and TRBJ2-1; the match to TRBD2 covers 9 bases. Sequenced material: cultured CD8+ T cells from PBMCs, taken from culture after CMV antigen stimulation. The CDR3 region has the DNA TGTGCCAGCAGGCCGGGACTAGCCGGCAATGAGCAGTTCTTC. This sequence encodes CASRPGLAGNEQFF.